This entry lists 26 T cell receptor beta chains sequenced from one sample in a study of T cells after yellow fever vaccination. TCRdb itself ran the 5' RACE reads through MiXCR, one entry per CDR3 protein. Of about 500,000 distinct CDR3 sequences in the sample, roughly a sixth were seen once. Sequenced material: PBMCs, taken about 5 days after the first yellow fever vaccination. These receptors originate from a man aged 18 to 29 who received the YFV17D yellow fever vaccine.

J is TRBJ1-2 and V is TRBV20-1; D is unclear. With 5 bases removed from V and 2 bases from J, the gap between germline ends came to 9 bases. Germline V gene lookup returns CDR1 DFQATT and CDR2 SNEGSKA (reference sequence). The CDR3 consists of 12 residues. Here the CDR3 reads CSALEQNYGYTF. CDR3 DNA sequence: TGCAGTGCTCTAGAACAGAACTATGGCTACACCTTC.

The CDR3 reads CASSANWGAEQFF. Written as DNA, the CDR3 is TGTGCCAGCAGTGCAAACTGGGGAGCTGAGCAGTTCTTC. This sequence joins TRBV6-6 and TRBJ2-1, with a tentative D call TRBD2 (5 bases). This CDR3 is built from 13 residues. V was cut by 5 bases and J by 9 bases, with 14 bases left in between. Germline CDR1 is MNHNY and CDR2 is SVGAGI (reference sequence).

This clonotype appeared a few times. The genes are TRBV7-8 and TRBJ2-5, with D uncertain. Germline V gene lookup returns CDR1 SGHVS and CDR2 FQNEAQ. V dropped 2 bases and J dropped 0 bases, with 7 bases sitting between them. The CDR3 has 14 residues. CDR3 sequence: CASSLTWNQETQYF. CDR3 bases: TGTGCCAGCAGCTTAACCTGGAACCAAGAGACCCAGTACTTC.

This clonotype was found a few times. CDR3 sequence: CSVLLSGQLNYGYTF. CDR3 bases: TGCAGCGTCCTGCTATCGGGACAGCTTAACTATGGCTACACCTTC. This chain uses TRBV29-1 with TRBJ1-2, with 7 bases fitting TRBD1. This CDR3 region has 15 residues. V shed 6 bases and J 1 base; nucleotides not matched to a gene: 11. The germline V gene encodes CDR1 SQVTM and CDR2 ANQGSEA.

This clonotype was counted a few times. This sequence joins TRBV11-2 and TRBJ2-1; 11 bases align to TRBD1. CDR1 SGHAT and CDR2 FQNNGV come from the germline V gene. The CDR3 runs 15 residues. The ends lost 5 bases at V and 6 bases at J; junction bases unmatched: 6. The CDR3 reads CASSRGTGGINEQFF. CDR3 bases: TGTGCCAGCAGCCGCGGGACAGGGGGTATCAATGAGCAGTTCTTC.

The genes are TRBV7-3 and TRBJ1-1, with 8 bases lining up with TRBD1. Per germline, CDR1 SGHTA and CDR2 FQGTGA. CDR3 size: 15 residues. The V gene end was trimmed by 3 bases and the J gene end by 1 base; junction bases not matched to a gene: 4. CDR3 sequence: CASSFTGGENTEAFF. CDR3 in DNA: TGTGCCAGCAGCTTTACAGGGGGGGAGAACACTGAAGCTTTCTTT.

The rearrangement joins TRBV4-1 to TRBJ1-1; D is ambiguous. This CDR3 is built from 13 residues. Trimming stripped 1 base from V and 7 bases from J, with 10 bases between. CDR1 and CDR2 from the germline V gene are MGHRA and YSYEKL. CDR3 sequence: CASSQGQRNEAFF. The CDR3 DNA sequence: TGCGCCAGCAGCCAAGGCCAACGGAATGAAGCTTTCTTT.

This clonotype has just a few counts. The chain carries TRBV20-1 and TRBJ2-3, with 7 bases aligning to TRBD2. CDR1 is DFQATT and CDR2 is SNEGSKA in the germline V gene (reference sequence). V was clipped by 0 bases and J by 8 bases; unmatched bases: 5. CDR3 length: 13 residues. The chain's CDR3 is CSARDRGVATQYF. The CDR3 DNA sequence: TGCAGTGCTAGAGATCGGGGGGTAGCTACGCAGTATTTT.

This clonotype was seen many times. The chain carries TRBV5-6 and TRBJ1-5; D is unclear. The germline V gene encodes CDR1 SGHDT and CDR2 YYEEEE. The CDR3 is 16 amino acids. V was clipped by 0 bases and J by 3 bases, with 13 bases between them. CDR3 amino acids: CASSLAAGTPNQPQHF. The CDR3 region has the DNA TGTGCCAGCAGCTTGGCCGCGGGAACACCCAATCAGCCCCAGCATTTT.

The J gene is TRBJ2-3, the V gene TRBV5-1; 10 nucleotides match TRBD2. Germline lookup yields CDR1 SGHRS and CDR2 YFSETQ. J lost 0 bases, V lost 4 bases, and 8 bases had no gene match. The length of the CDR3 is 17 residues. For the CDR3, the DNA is TGCGCCAGCAGCCCGGGGGGGACTAGCGTTAGCACAGATACGCAGTATTTT. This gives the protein CASSPGGTSVSTDTQYF.

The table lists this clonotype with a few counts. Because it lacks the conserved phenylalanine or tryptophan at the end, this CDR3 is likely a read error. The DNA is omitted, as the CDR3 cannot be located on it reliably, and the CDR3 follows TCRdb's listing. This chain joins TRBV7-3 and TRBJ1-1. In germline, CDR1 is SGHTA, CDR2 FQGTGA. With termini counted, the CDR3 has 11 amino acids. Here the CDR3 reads CASSTSPLTGI.

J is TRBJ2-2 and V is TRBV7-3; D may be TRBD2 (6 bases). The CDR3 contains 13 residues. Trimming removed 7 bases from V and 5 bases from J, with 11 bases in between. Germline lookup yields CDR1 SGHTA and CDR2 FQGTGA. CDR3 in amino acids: CASTEEGTGELFF. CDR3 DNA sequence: TGTGCCAGCACAGAGGAGGGAACCGGGGAGCTGTTTTTT.

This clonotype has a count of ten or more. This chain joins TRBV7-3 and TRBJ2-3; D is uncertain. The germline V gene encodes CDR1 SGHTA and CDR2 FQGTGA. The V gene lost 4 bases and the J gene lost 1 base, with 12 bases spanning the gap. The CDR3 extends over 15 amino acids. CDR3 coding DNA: TGTGCCAGCAGCTCCCAAACCTGGGGCACAGATACGCAGTATTTT. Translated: CASSSQTWGTDTQYF.

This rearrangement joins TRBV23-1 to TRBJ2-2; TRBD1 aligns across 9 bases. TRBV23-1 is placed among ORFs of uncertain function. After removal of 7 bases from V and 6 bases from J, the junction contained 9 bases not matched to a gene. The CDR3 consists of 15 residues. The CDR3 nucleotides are TGCGCCAGCAATCCCAGGACAGGGGTCCCCGGGGAGCTGTTTTTT. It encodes CASNPRTGVPGELFF.

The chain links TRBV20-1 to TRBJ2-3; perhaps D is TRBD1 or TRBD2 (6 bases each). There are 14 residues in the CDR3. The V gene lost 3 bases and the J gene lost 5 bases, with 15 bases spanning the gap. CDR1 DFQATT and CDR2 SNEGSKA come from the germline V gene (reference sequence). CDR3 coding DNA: TGCAGTGCTAGCTTGGCGGGGACACTAGATACGCAGTATTTT. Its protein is CSASLAGTLDTQYF.

As DNA, the CDR3 is TGCGCCAGCAGCCGCGGGACAGGGGTTAATCAGCCCCAGCATTTT. This encodes CASSRGTGVNQPQHF. The rearrangement uses TRBV5-1 and TRBJ1-5, with 10 bases aligning to TRBD1. CDR1 and CDR2 from the germline V gene are SGHRS and YFSETQ. J lost 4 bases, V lost 4 bases, and 5 bases had no gene match. This CDR3 contains 15 residues.

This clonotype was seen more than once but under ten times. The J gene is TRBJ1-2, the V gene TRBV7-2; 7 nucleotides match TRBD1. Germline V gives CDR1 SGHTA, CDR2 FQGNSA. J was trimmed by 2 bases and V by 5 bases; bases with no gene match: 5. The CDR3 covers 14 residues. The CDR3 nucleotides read TGTGCCAGCAGCCTCCGGGACAGCAACTATGGCTACACCTTC. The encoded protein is CASSLRDSNYGYTF.

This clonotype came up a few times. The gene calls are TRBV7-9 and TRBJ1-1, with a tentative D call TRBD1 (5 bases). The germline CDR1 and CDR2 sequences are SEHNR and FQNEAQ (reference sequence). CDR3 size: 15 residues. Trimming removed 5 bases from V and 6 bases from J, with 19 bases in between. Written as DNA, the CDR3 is TGTGCCAGCAGCCCTGCCCGACGGGCGGGGGCTGAAGCTTTCTTT. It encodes CASSPARRAGAEAFF.

CDR3 DNA: TGCGCCAGCAGCCAAGATGGCCAGGCGGGTCAGCCCCAGCATTTT. Its protein product is CASSQDGQAGQPQHF. V usage is TRBV4-3 and J usage is TRBJ1-5; no firm D call. Germline V gene sequence: CDR1 LGHNA, CDR2 YSLEER. Trimming removed 0 bases at V and 6 bases at J, with 12 bases between. The CDR3 has 15 residues.

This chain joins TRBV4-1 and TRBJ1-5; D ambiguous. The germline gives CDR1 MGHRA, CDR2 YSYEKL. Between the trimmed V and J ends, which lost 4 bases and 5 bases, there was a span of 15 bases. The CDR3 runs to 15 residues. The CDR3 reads CASSRLFGRDQPQHF. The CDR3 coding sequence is TGCGCCAGCAGCCGCCTGTTCGGGAGGGATCAGCCCCAGCATTTT.

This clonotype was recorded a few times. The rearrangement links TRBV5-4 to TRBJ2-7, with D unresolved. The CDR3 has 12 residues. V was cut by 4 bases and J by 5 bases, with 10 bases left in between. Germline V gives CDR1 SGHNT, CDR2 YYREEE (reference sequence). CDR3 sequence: CASSTPGNEQYF. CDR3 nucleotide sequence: TGTGCCAGCAGCACCCCAGGCAACGAGCAGTACTTC.

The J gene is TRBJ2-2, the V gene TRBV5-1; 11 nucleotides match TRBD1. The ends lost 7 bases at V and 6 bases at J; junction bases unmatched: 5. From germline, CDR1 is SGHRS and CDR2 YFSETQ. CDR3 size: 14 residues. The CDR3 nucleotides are TGCGCCAGCCGGGGACAGGGGGTTTCCGGGGAGCTGTTTTTT. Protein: CASRGQGVSGELFF.

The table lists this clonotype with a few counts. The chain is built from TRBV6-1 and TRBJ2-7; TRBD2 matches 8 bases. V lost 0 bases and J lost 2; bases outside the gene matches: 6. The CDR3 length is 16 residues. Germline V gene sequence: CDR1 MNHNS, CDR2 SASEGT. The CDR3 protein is CASSEARGAGPYEQYV. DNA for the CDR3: TGTGCCAGCAGTGAAGCGCGGGGGGCCGGCCCCTACGAGCAGTACGTC.

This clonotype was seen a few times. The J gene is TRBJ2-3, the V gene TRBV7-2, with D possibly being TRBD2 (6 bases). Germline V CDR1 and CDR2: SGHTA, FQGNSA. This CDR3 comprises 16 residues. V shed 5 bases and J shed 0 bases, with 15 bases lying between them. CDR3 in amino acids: CASSLWDFTSTDTQYF. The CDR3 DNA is TGTGCCAGCAGCCTCTGGGACTTTACTAGCACAGATACGCAGTATTTT.

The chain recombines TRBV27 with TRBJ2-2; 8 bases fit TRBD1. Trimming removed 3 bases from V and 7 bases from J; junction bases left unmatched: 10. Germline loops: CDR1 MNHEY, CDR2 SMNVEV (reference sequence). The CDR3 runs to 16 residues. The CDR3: CASSFLGQALLGELFF. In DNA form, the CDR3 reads TGTGCCAGCAGTTTCCTGGGACAGGCGCTGCTCGGGGAGCTGTTTTTT.

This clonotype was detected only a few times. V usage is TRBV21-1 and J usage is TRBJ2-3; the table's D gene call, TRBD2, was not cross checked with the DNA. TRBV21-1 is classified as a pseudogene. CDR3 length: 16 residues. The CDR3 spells CASSNRRLVLTDTQYF. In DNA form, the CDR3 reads TGTGCCAGCAGCAATCGCCGGCTAGTGCTTACAGATACGCAGTATTTT.